Shown below are 25 T cell receptor beta chains from a single sample sequenced in a study of identical twins (TCRdb year 2016). Libraries were built with 5' RACE. Sequencing relied on an Illumina HiSeq 2000. Starting from the raw public reads, TCRdb applied fastp trimming at Q25, assembled clones with MiXCR and retained in-frame beta chains. Rows with one shared CDR3 protein collapse into an entry with the most common genes and DNA. The sample profile shows approximately 600,000 distinct CDR3 sequences; just under 10% of them were found once. Under 3.5% of the sample rests with the top ten. These records were also assigned to another study, of yellow fever vaccine responses in identical twins.

Sequences were obtained from PBMCs. The receptors were sampled from a woman younger than 30 in good health.

This clonotype was picked up a small number of times. J is TRBJ2-2 and V is TRBV4-2; 11 bases agree with TRBD2. There are 18 residues in the CDR3. The V gene's germline CDR1 is LGHNA and CDR2 YNFKEQ. V shed 5 bases and J 0 bases; nucleotides not matched to a gene: 8. CDR3 bases: TGTGCCAGCAGCTCTCCATTAGCGGGGGGGACGAACACCGGGGAGCTGTTTTTT. Amino acids: CASSSPLAGGTNTGELFF.

This clonotype came up many times. The V call is TRBV20-1, the J call TRBJ1-6; unclear D gene. The CDR3 has 16 amino acids. Germline V gene sequence: CDR1 DFQATT, CDR2 SNEGSKA (reference sequence). The V end lost 5 bases, the J end lost 7 bases, and 21 bases lay between the germline ends. The DNA of the CDR3 is TGCAGTGCTCAAGGAGTGGTTAGCTTAATAAATTCACCCCTCCACTTT. Amino acid sequence: CSAQGVVSLINSPLHF.

The DNA for the CDR3 is TGCAGTGCTAGGGGGATTACAGGGGTTGCCTACGAGCAGTACTTC. Protein sequence: CSARGITGVAYEQYF. The chain links TRBV20-1 to TRBJ2-7; 7 positions agree with TRBD1. Per germline, CDR1 DFQATT and CDR2 SNEGSKA (reference sequence). After removal of 3 bases from V and 2 bases from J, the junction contained 10 bases not matched to a gene. CDR3 length equals 15 residues.

This clonotype appeared a few times. The genes are TRBV27 and TRBJ2-5; no reliable D call. The germline V gene has CDR1 MNHEY and CDR2 SMNVEV (reference sequence). This CDR3 region has 11 residues. V was pared by 6 bases and J by 5 bases, with 7 bases between. The CDR3 DNA is TGTGCCAGCAGGTTGTATGAGACCCAGTACTTC. Residues: CASRLYETQYF.

This clonotype has only a few counts. The chain carries TRBV27 and TRBJ2-3; 10 positions agree with TRBD2. The CDR3 sequence is 16 residues long. Trimming removed 3 bases from V and 2 bases from J; junction bases left unmatched: 5. Germline V gene lookup returns CDR1 MNHEY and CDR2 SMNVEV (reference sequence). In DNA, the CDR3 is TGTGCCAGCAGTTTGATAGCGGGGGGTACCACAGATACGCAGTATTTT. Encoded protein: CASSLIAGGTTDTQYF.

The chain combines TRBV10-3 with TRBJ2-7; 7 nucleotides align to TRBD1. V was pared by 8 bases and J by 0 bases, with 16 bases of the junction left unmatched. Germline-derived CDR1 and CDR2 are ENHRY and SYGVKD. The CDR3 runs 17 residues. The CDR3 sequence is CAISPGTDKTPSYEQYF. The CDR3 coding sequence is TGTGCCATCTCACCCGGGACAGACAAGACCCCCTCCTACGAGCAGTACTTC.

This chain joins TRBV5-1 and TRBJ2-1; no firm D call. With 0 bases removed from V and 1 base from J, the gap between germline ends came to 14 bases. CDR3 size: 17 residues. Germline loops: CDR1 SGHRS, CDR2 YFSETQ. The CDR3 sequence is CASSLVGRKASYNEQFF. Here the CDR3 DNA reads TGCGCCAGCAGCTTGGTCGGTAGAAAAGCTTCCTACAATGAGCAGTTCTTC.

This clonotype has at least ten counts. The chain joins TRBV12-3 or TRBV12-4 to TRBJ2-1, with 7 bases aligning to TRBD2. J gave up 5 bases and V 3 bases, and 4 bases lay outside the gene matches. The CDR3 has 14 residues. CDR3 sequence reads: CASSFRLADNEQFF. The CDR3 DNA is TGTGCCAGCAGTTTTCGGCTAGCGGACAATGAGCAGTTCTTC.

This clonotype was observed many times. In DNA, the CDR3 is TGCAGTGCTACGCCTACAGTCCTCGAGACCCAGTACTTC. Its translation is CSATPTVLETQYF. V gene TRBV20-1 combines with J gene TRBJ2-5; D uncertain. In germline, CDR1 is DFQATT, CDR2 SNEGSKA (reference sequence). The CDR3 is 13 amino acids. V was pared by 4 bases and J by 5 bases, with 14 bases between.

Many counts were recorded for this clonotype. The V gene is TRBV4-3, the J gene TRBJ2-7; D may be TRBD1 (5 bases). The CDR3 loop spans 15 amino acids. Germline CDR1 and CDR2: LGHNA and YSLEER. V lost 0 bases to trimming and J lost 0 bases, with 9 bases between them. The CDR3: CASSQDWGRSYEQYF. The CDR3 bases are TGCGCCAGCAGCCAAGATTGGGGCCGCTCCTACGAGCAGTACTTC.

This clonotype was found many times. The CDR3 DNA is TGCAGCGTGGCTAGGACAGGGGGGCTGTACGAGCAGTACTTC. Translated: CSVARTGGLYEQYF. The chain is built from TRBV29-1 and TRBJ2-7, with 10 bases lining up with TRBD1. CDR3 size: 14 residues. Germline CDR1 and CDR2: SQVTM and ANQGSEA. With 6 bases clipped from V and 4 bases from J, the junction kept 9 bases outside the gene matches.

This clonotype occurred many times. The genes are TRBV20-1 and TRBJ2-5; the match to TRBD2 covers 9 bases. CDR1 and CDR2 (germline): DFQATT, SNEGSKA (reference sequence). J gave up 4 bases and V 5 bases, and 8 bases lay outside the gene matches. This CDR3 has 14 residues. CDR3 in amino acids: CSAPRGGGGETQYF. The CDR3 coding sequence is TGCAGTGCTCCGCGGGGGGGAGGTGGAGAGACCCAGTACTTC.

This clonotype was seen repeatedly, ten times or more. V is TRBV20-1 and J is TRBJ1-2; weak D call: TRBD1 (5 bases). This CDR3 is built from 12 residues. In germline, CDR1 is DFQATT, CDR2 SNEGSKA (reference sequence). V was pared by 6 bases and J by 4 bases, with 12 bases between. The CDR3 loop is CSASGALYGYTF. In DNA form, the CDR3 reads TGCAGTGCCAGCGGGGCGCTCTATGGCTACACCTTC.

V and J are TRBV15 and TRBJ1-1; no clear D gene. Germline V lookup: CDR1 LNHNV, CDR2 YYDKDF (reference sequence). Deletions cut 3 bases from V and 3 bases from J, with 2 bases between. The CDR3 is 11 amino acids. CDR3 DNA: TGTGCCACCAGCAGTTACACTGAAGCTTTCTTT. It translates to CATSSYTEAFF.

The chain is built from TRBV7-8 and TRBJ2-7; 8 nucleotides align to TRBD1. Germline V lookup: CDR1 SGHVS, CDR2 FQNEAQ. The CDR3 spans 13 residues. V trimming: 5 bases; J trimming: 5 bases; junction bases outside the gene matches: 5. The CDR3 sequence: CASSRDRGNEQYF. CDR3 nucleotide sequence: TGTGCCAGCAGCCGTGACAGGGGAAACGAGCAGTACTTC.

This clonotype was observed a single time. The chain has TRBV2 and TRBJ2-1; D remains unclear. Germline values: CDR1 SNHLY, CDR2 FYNNEI. This CDR3 spans 12 amino acids. Between the trimmed V and J ends, which lost 2 bases and 9 bases, there was a span of 8 bases. The CDR3 sequence is CASSELEVEQFF. As DNA, the CDR3 is TGTGCCAGCAGTGAACTTGAGGTTGAGCAGTTCTTC.

This clonotype showed up just a few times. The CDR3 DNA is TGTGCCAGCAGCCGCCAAAAGGTGGGGACAGAAAACATTCAGTACTTC. It codes for CASSRQKVGTENIQYF. The chain recombines TRBV3-1 with TRBJ2-4; TRBD1 matches at 7 bases. Germline V gene data show CDR1 as LGHDT and CDR2 as YNNKEL (reference sequence). This CDR3 is 16 amino acids long. The ends lost 4 bases at V and 5 bases at J; junction bases unmatched: 11.

This clonotype was counted at least ten times. The chain carries TRBV18 and TRBJ2-7; the D gene is possibly TRBD2 (5 bases). Germline loops: CDR1 KGHSH, CDR2 LQKENI. V lost 6 bases, J lost 1 base, and 13 bases lay in between. The CDR3 spans 14 residues. The CDR3 DNA reads TGTGCCAGCTCCCGAGCGGTAGCATCCTACGAGCAGTACTTC. Its protein is CASSRAVASYEQYF.

This clonotype occurred many times. The V call is TRBV27, the J call TRBJ2-2; the match to TRBD1 covers 9 bases. The germline gives CDR1 MNHEY, CDR2 SMNVEV (reference sequence). CDR3 length: 16 residues. V lost 5 bases to trimming and J lost 5 bases; unmatched junction nucleotides: 9. The CDR3 region is CASSKGQGRLTGELFF. The CDR3 region has the DNA TGTGCCAGCAGTAAAGGACAGGGGAGGCTTACCGGGGAGCTGTTTTTT.

The rearrangement links TRBV20-1 to TRBJ2-5; TRBD2 matches at 7 bases. This CDR3 has 15 residues. Germline CDR1 and CDR2: DFQATT and SNEGSKA (reference sequence). The V segment lost 7 bases and the J segment 7 bases; nucleotides outside the gene matches: 18. The CDR3 is CSGGEIAGYPGTQYF. The CDR3 coding sequence is TGCAGTGGGGGCGAGATAGCGGGCTACCCCGGGACCCAGTACTTC.

This clonotype was detected ten times or more. The genes are TRBV3-1 and TRBJ2-2; the match to TRBD2 covers 14 bases. This CDR3 spans 16 amino acids. Unmatched junction bases numbered 8, after V lost 6 bases and J lost 8 bases. The germline gives CDR1 LGHDT, CDR2 YNNKEL (reference sequence). The CDR3 sequence is CASSPGTSGRVGELFF. The CDR3 DNA follows: TGTGCCAGCAGTCCCGGGACTAGCGGGAGAGTGGGGGAGCTGTTTTTT.

This clonotype was recorded at least ten times. The chain recombines TRBV6-4 with TRBJ2-3; 7 nucleotides match TRBD2. The trim removed 6 bases at V and 1 base at J, leaving 7 bases unmatched. The CDR3 has 15 amino acids. Germline values: CDR1 MRHNA, CDR2 SNTAGT. CDR3 in DNA: TGTGCCAGCAGCAACGGTGCGGGGGGCACAGATACGCAGTATTTT. Translation gives CASSNGAGGTDTQYF.

This clonotype was recorded a few times. The chain combines TRBV19 with TRBJ2-5, with TRBD1 matching 9 bases. This CDR3 spans 14 amino acids. Germline lookup yields CDR1 LNHDA and CDR2 SQIVND (reference sequence). V shed 10 bases, J shed 7 bases, and the junction held 13 bases outside the gene matches. The CDR3 nucleotides read TGTGCCACCTCGACAGGGGGATGGCTTGTGACCCAGTACTTC. Translating it yields CATSTGGWLVTQYF.

This clonotype was counted between two and nine times. The chain is built from TRBV15 and TRBJ1-6; maybe TRBD1 (5 bases). The CDR3 covers 15 residues. CDR1 and CDR2 (germline): LNHNV, YYDKDF (reference sequence). The V end lost 5 bases, the J end lost 9 bases, and 17 bases lay between the germline ends. The CDR3 DNA follows: TGTGCCACCAGCCCCCGCCCCAGGGATGGTTCACCCCTCCACTTT. Amino acid sequence: CATSPRPRDGSPLHF.

In its sample, this clonotype was seen a few times. DNA of the CDR3: TGCAGCGTTGAAGATGAGACTAGCGGGGGGAACTACAATGAGCAGTTCTTC. This sequence encodes CSVEDETSGGNYNEQFF. This chain links TRBV29-1 with TRBJ2-1; 13 bases line up with TRBD2. Germline CDR1 reads SQVTM; CDR2 reads ANQGSEA. The CDR3 totals 17 residues. The junction had 5 bases not matched to a gene; V was cut back by 0 bases and J by 3 bases.